This paragraph reports one T cell receptor (beta chain). Its target is not known. From germline, CDR1 is ENHRY and CDR2 SYGVKD. V gave up 4 bases and J gave up 5 bases; unmatched junction bases: 6. The CDR3 has 16 residues. By 5'RACE template switching, TCR cDNA was produced, with a universal primer site and UMIs added in the process. TCRdb re-derived calls from the 5' RACE reads in MiXCR, one entry per CDR3 protein. The repertoire holds approximately 580,000 distinct CDR3 sequences, approximately 16% seen once, with 15% to 20% in the top ten. The record originates from a study of T cells after yellow fever vaccination. Across the study: Low-cell-number fractions were prepared with SMART-Seq v4 Ultra Low Input.

General study results and limits: Reappearance after the booster was observed for most primary-vaccination clones (about 97% CD4, roughly 90% CD8). It was a weaker secondary response, yet one that peaked faster, at day 5 versus 15.

The sequence was obtained from a man aged 18 to 29 who received the YFV17D yellow fever vaccine. Sample: PBMCs, taken 5 days after the first yellow fever vaccination. The chain employs TRBV10-3 and TRBJ2-3, with 13 bases matching TRBD2. CDR3 amino acids: CAISGTSGGAIDTQYF. DNA of the CDR3: TGTGCCATCAGTGGAACTAGCGGGGGGGCCATAGATACGCAGTATTTT.